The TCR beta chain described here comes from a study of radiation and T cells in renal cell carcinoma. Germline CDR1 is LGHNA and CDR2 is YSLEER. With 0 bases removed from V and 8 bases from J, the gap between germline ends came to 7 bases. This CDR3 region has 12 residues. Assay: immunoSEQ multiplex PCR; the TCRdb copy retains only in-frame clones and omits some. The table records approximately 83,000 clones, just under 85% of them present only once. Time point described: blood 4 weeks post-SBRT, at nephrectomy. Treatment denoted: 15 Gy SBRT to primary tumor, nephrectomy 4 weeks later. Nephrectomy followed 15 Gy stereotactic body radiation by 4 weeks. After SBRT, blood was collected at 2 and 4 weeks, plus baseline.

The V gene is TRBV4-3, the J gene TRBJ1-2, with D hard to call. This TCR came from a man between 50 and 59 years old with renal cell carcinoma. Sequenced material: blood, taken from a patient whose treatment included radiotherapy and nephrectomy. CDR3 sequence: CASSQDREGYTF. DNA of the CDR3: TGCGCCAGCAGCCAAGATCGGGAGGGCTACACCTTC.